This paragraph reports one T cell receptor beta chain. The antigen remains unidentified. CDR3-region Arm-PCR and iRepertoire HTBI primers produced the TCR beta libraries. A single record per CDR3 protein comes from TCRdb applying MiXCR to the multiplex PCR reads. The data hold approximately 400,000 distinct CDR3 sequences, with around 20% observed a single time. As for time point: persistent/refractory GD, antithyroid drugs over 5 years with positive TRAb. Scientists built the TCR library using RNA that was extracted from PBMCs. Per the germline V gene, CDR1 is GTSNPN and CDR2 is SVGIG (reference sequence). This CDR3 has 13 amino acids. V was pared by 3 bases and J by 2 bases, with 4 bases of the junction left unmatched. The sample originates from a study of regulatory T cells in long-lasting Graves disease. At the level of the study: Disease was considered persistent Graves' disease after over 5 years of antithyroid drugs (with positive TSH receptor antibodies). The study, taken as a whole, reports: Patients with persistent disease showed a bias toward TRBV28, TRBJ1-2 and TRBJ2-5. Patients with persistent disease shared some 2,500 public clonotypes, outpacing the roughly 950 shared by new patients.

The source was peripheral blood mononuclear cells (PBMCs), collected when the disease was refractory, from a patient treated with antithyroid drugs. The chain employs TRBV30 and TRBJ2-7, with TRBD1 identical over 7 bases. The receptor comes from a female donor with Graves disease. CDR3 loop: CAWRGQVTYEQYF. CDR3 bases: TGTGCCTGGAGAGGACAGGTTACCTACGAGCAGTACTTC.